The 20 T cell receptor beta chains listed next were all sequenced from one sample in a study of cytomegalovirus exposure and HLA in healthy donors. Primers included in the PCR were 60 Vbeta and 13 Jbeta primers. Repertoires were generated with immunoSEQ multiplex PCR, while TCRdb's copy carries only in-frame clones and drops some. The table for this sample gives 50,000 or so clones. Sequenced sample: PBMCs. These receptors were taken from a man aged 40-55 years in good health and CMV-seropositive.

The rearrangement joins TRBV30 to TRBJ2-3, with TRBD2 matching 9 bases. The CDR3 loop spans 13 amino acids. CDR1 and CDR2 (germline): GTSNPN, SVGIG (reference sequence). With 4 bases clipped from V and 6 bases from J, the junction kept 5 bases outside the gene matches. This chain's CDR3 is CAWIAGVADTQYF. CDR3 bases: TGTGCCTGGATAGCGGGAGTGGCGGATACGCAGTATTTT.

Here the CDR3 reads CASSLAGGHDEQYF. In DNA, the CDR3 is TGTGCCAGCAGCTTAGCAGGGGGCCACGACGAGCAGTACTTC. The V gene is TRBV7-6, the J gene TRBJ2-7; 7 nucleotides align to TRBD1. The junction had 4 bases not matched to a gene; V was cut back by 0 bases and J by 5 bases. This CDR3 region has 14 residues. Germline V gives CDR1 SGHVS, CDR2 FNYEAQ.

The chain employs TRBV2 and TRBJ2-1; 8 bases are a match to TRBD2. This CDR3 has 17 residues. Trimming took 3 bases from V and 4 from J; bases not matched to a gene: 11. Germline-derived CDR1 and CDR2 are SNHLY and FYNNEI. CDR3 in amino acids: CASSDTGSGGGYNEQFF. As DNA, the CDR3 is TGTGCCAGCAGTGATACAGGTTCGGGCGGGGGGTACAATGAGCAGTTCTTC.

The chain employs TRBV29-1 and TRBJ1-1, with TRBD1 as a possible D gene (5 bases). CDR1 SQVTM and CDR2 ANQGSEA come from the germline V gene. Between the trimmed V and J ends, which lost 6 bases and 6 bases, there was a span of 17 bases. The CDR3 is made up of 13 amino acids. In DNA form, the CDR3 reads TGCAGCGTCGACGTGGGGGGGTCCGCTGAAGCTTTCTTT. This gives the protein CSVDVGGSAEAFF.

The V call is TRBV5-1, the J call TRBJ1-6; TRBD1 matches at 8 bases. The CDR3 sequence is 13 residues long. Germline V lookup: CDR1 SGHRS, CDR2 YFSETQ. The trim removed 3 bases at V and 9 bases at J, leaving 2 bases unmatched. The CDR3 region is CASSSGQGSPLHF. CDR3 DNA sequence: TGCGCCAGCAGCTCTGGACAGGGTTCACCCCTCCACTTT.

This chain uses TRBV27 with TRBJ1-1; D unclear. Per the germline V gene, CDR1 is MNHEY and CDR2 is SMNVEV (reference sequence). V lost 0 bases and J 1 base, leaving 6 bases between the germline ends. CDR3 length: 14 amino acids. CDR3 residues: CASSLSAGNTEAFF. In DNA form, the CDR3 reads TGTGCCAGCAGTTTATCGGCAGGGAACACTGAAGCTTTCTTT.

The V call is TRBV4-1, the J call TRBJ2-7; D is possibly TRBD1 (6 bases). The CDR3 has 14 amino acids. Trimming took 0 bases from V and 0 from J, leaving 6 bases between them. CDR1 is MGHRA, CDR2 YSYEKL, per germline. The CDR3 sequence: CASSQDRGSYEQYF. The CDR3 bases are TGCGCCAGCAGCCAAGACAGGGGCTCCTACGAGCAGTACTTC.

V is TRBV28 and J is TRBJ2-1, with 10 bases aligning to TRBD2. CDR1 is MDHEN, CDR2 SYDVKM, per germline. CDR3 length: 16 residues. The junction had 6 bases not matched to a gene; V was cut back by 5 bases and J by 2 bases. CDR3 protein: CASSQGLAEPYNEQFF. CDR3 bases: TGTGCCAGCAGTCAAGGACTAGCGGAACCCTACAATGAGCAGTTCTTC.

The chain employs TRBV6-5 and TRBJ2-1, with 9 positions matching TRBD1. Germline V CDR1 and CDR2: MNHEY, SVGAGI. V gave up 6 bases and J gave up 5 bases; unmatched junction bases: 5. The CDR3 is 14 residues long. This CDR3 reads CASRLTGGNNEQFF. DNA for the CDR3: TGTGCCAGCAGGCTGACAGGGGGAAACAATGAGCAGTTCTTC.

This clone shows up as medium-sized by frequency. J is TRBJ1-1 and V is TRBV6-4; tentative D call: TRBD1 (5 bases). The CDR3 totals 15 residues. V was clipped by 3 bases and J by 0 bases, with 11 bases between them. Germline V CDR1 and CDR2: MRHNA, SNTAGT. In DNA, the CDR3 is TGTGCCAGCAGTGAGTCGAAGGGGATGAACACTGAAGCTTTCTTT. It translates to CASSESKGMNTEAFF.

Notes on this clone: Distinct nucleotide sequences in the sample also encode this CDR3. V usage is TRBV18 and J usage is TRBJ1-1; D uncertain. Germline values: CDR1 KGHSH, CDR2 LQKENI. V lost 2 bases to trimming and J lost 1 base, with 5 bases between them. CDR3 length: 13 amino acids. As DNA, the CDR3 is TGTGCCAGCTCACCAACAGAGAACACTGAAGCTTTCTTT. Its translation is CASSPTENTEAFF.

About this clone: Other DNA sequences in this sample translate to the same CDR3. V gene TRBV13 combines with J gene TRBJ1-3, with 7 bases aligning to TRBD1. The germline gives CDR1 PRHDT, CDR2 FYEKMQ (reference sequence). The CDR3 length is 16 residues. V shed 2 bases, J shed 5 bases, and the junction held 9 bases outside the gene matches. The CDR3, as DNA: TGTGCCAGCAGCTTATCCCGAGGACAGGTCAGAAACACCATATATTTT. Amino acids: CASSLSRGQVRNTIYF.

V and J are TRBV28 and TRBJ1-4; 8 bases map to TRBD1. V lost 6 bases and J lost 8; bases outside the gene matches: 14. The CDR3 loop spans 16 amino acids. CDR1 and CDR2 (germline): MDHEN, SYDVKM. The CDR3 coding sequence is TGTGCCAGCAGCCCCTCCAAGGCAGGGGGCTGGGAAAAACTGTTTTTT. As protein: CASSPSKAGGWEKLFF.

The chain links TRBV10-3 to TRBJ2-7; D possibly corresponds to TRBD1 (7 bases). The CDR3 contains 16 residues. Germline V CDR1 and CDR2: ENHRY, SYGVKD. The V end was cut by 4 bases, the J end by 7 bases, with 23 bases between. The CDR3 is CAISGRTGGVAGEQYF. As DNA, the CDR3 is TGTGCCATCAGTGGGAGGACAGGTGGAGTCGCGGGAGAGCAGTACTTC.

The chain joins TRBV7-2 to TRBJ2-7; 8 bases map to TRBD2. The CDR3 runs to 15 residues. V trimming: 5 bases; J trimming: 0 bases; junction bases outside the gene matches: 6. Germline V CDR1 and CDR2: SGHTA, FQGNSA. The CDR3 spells CASSASSGSSYEQYF. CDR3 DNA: TGTGCCAGCAGCGCGTCGAGCGGGAGCTCCTACGAGCAGTACTTC.

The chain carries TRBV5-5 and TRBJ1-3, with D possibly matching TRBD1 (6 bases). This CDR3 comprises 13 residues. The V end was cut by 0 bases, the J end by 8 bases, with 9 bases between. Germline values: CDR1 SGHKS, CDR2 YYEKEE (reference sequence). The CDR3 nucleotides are TGTGCCAGCAGCTTGGGGGGACAAGACACCATATATTTT. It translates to CASSLGGQDTIYF.

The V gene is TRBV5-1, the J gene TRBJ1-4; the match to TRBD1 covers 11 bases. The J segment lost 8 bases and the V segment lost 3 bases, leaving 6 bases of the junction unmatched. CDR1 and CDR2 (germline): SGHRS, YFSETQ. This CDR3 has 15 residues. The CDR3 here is CASSSRTGGQEKLFF. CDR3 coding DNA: TGCGCCAGCAGCTCACGGACAGGGGGCCAGGAAAAACTGTTTTTT.

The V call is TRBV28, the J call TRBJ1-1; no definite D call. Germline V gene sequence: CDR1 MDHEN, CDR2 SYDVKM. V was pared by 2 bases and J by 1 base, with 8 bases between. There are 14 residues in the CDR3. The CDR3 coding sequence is TGTGCCAGCAGTTTACCGACTGGGAACACTGAAGCTTTCTTT. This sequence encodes CASSLPTGNTEAFF. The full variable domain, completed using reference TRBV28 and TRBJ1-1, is DVKVTQSSRYLVKRTGEKVFLECVQDMDHENMFWYRQDPGLGLRLIYFSYDVKMKEKGDIPEGYSVSREKKERFSLILESASTNQTSMYLCASSLPTGNTEAFFGQGTRLTVV.

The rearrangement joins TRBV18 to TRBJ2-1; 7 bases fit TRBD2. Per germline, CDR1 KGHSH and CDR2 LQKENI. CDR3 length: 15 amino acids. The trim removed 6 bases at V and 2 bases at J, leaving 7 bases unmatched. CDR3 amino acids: CASSPVGGTYNEQFF. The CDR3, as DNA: TGTGCCAGCTCCCCGGTGGGGGGGACCTACAATGAGCAGTTCTTC.

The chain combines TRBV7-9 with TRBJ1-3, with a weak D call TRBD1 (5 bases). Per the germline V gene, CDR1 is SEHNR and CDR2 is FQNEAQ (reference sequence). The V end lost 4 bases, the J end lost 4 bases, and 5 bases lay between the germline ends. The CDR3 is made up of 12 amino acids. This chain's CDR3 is CASSSGGNTIYF. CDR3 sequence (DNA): TGTGCCAGCAGCTCAGGGGGAAACACCATATATTTT.